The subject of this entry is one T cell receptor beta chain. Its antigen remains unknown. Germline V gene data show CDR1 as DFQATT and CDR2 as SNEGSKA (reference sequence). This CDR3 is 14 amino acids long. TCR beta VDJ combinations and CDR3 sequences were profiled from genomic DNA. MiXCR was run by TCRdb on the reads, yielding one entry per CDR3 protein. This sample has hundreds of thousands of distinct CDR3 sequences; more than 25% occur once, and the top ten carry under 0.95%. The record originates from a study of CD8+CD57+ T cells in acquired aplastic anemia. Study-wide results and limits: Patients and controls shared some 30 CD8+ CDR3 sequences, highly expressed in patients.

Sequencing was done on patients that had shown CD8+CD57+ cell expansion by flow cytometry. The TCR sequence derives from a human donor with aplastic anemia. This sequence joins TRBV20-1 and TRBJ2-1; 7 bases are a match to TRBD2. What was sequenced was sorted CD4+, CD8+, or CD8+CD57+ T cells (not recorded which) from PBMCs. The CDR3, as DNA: TGCGGAAATCTCAAGCGGGAACTCGGGAATGAGCAGTTCTTC. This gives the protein CGNLKRELGNEQFF.